The next 15 T cell receptor beta chains were all read from a single sample in a study of blood T cell repertoires in COVID-19. Generated by immunoSEQ multiplex PCR, the TCRdb table keeps only in-frame clones and is missing some. In the table there are some 200,000 clones, 70% to 80% of which are singletons. Sequenced input: PBMCs or T cells enriched from blood (not recorded which). These receptors were collected from a woman between 45 and 60 years old who had recovered from COVID-19.

The V and J genes are TRBV5-5 and TRBJ2-7; 11 bases are shared with TRBD1. V lost 5 bases and J lost 4; bases outside the gene matches: 5. CDR3 length: 14 amino acids. In germline, CDR1 is SGHKS, CDR2 YYEKEE (reference sequence). The CDR3 sequence: CASRKGQGVYEQYF. CDR3 nucleotide sequence: TGTGCCAGCAGGAAGGGACAGGGGGTTTACGAGCAGTACTTC.

The chain employs TRBV1 and TRBJ2-7; the D call of TRBD2 is as the table states it, not checked on the DNA. TRBV1 is flagged as a pseudogene. This CDR3 region has 18 residues. The CDR3: CTSRPGLFIPPAHYEQYF. For the CDR3, the DNA is TGCACCAGCAGGCCGGGACTATTTATTCCACCCGCCCACTACGAGCAGTACTTC.

The chain employs TRBV4-1 and TRBJ2-5; 10 bases map to TRBD2. CDR1 and CDR2 from the germline V gene are MGHRA and YSYEKL. This CDR3 is 16 amino acids long. The trim removed 4 bases at V and 4 bases at J, leaving 9 bases unmatched. The CDR3 bases are TGCGCCAGCAGCCCGGGAGCGGGAGGGTTCGGAGAGACCCAGTACTTC. It translates to CASSPGAGGFGETQYF.

This rearrangement joins TRBV10-3 to TRBJ1-1; weak D call: TRBD1 (6 bases). Trimming took off 8 bases at V and 0 bases at J, with 7 bases between the two ends. Germline assignment: CDR1 ENHRY and CDR2 SYGVKD. The CDR3 consists of 12 residues. CDR3 coding DNA: TGTGCCATCGGGACACTGAACACTGAAGCTTTCTTT. Encoded protein: CAIGTLNTEAFF.

This clone has more than one count but fewer than ten. The chain uses TRBV20-1 and TRBJ2-7; no firm D call. Germline CDR1 is DFQATT and CDR2 is SNEGSKA (reference sequence). This CDR3 contains 11 residues. V gave up 2 bases and J gave up 12 bases, with 14 bases separating them. The CDR3 DNA is TGCAGTGCTAGATCCCTGGCTAGGTCGTACTTC. It encodes CSARSLARSYF.

Comment on this clone: The same CDR3 can be traced to other DNA sequences in this sample. This chain links TRBV18 with TRBJ2-7; the match to TRBD2 covers 7 bases. The germline V gene encodes CDR1 KGHSH and CDR2 LQKENI. The V segment lost 0 bases and the J segment 0 bases; nucleotides outside the gene matches: 2. The CDR3 sequence is 15 residues long. CDR3 region: CASSPPGGSSYEQYF. The CDR3, as DNA: TGTGCCAGCTCACCACCTGGCGGGAGCTCCTACGAGCAGTACTTC.

In nucleotides, the CDR3 is TGTGCCAGCAGTTTGTCCGGGACAGGGAGGCAGCCCCAGCATTTT. The encoded protein is CASSLSGTGRQPQHF. The chain is built from TRBV27 and TRBJ1-5; 9 bases match TRBD1. Per germline, CDR1 MNHEY and CDR2 SMNVEV (reference sequence). This CDR3 spans 15 amino acids. V trimming: 3 bases; J trimming: 7 bases; junction bases outside the gene matches: 7.

The table lists this clone with a few counts. The chain uses TRBV5-1 and TRBJ2-5; D possibly corresponds to TRBD2 (6 bases). The V end was cut by 7 bases, the J end by 3 bases, with 16 bases between. Germline V gene data show CDR1 as SGHRS and CDR2 as YFSETQ. The CDR3 covers 14 residues. CDR3 sequence reads: CASRPGTGKETQYF. Written as DNA, the CDR3 is TGCGCCAGCCGCCCCGGGACTGGGAAAGAGACCCAGTACTTC. Complete variable domain (other parts from reference TRBV5-1 and TRBJ2-5): KAGVTQTPRYLIKTRGQQVTLSCSPISGHRSVSWYQQTPGQGLQFLFEYFSETQRNKGNFPGRFSGRQFSNSRSEMNVSTLELGDSALYLCASRPGTGKETQYFGPGTRLLVL.

This clone was detected a few times. The chain uses TRBV10-3 and TRBJ1-1; D possibly corresponds to TRBD1 (6 bases). The germline V gene encodes CDR1 ENHRY and CDR2 SYGVKD. The CDR3 loop spans 18 amino acids. The V gene lost 0 bases and the J gene lost 4 bases, with 21 bases spanning the gap. CDR3 coding DNA: TGTGCCATCAGTGAGTCAGGGGGACCGCGGTCGCCCGGCACTGAAGCTTTCTTT. Protein product: CAISESGGPRSPGTEAFF.

The chain joins TRBV29-1 to TRBJ2-5, with 11 positions matching TRBD2. This CDR3 has 13 amino acids. Germline V gene sequence: CDR1 SQVTM, CDR2 ANQGSEA. Losses at the gene ends were 8 bases for V and 3 bases for J; bases not matched to a gene: 5. The CDR3 protein is CSWGLAVKETQYF. The CDR3 DNA follows: TGCAGCTGGGGACTAGCGGTTAAAGAGACCCAGTACTTC.

This chain links TRBV28 with TRBJ1-2; 8 bases align to TRBD1. With V trimmed by 4 bases and J by 4 bases, 11 bases remained unmatched. This CDR3 is 16 amino acids long. CDR1 and CDR2 (germline): MDHEN, SYDVKM. Here the CDR3 reads CASSSGQGGTFYGYTF. In DNA form, the CDR3 reads TGTGCCAGCAGTTCAGGACAGGGTGGGACCTTCTATGGCTACACCTTC.

The rearrangement uses TRBV4-1 and TRBJ1-6; no clear D. The CDR3 has 15 residues. Germline CDR1 and CDR2: MGHRA and YSYEKL. Trimming shortened V by 0 bases and J by 8 bases, and 11 bases separated the two germline ends. The CDR3: CASSQEGSTDSPLHF. In nucleotides, the CDR3 is TGCGCCAGCAGCCAAGAAGGAAGCACAGATTCACCCCTCCACTTT.

V is TRBV4-1 and J is TRBJ1-4, with 10 bases aligning to TRBD1. This CDR3 spans 14 amino acids. The trim removed 4 bases at V and 6 bases at J, leaving 2 bases unmatched. CDR1 is MGHRA, CDR2 YSYEKL, per germline. In DNA form, the CDR3 reads TGCGCCAGCAGCCTCGGGACAGGGGATGAAAAACTGTTTTTT. Protein product: CASSLGTGDEKLFF.

This clone came up once. This chain uses TRBV19 with TRBJ2-7; TRBD1 matches at 10 bases. The CDR3 totals 16 residues. V shed 5 bases and J 4 bases; nucleotides not matched to a gene: 11. Per the germline V gene, CDR1 is LNHDA and CDR2 is SQIVND (reference sequence). The CDR3, as DNA: TGTGCCAGTAGTGACGCCACCGGGACAGGGGCTTACGAGCAGTACTTC. It is translated as CASSDATGTGAYEQYF.

The chain has TRBV28 and TRBJ2-1, with 9 bases lining up with TRBD2. Germline V CDR1 and CDR2: MDHEN, SYDVKM. Trimming took 8 bases from V and 7 from J; bases not matched to a gene: 9. This CDR3 region has 14 residues. The CDR3 spells CASLGLAKFNEQFF. The CDR3 DNA is TGTGCCAGCTTGGGACTAGCAAAATTTAATGAGCAGTTCTTC.